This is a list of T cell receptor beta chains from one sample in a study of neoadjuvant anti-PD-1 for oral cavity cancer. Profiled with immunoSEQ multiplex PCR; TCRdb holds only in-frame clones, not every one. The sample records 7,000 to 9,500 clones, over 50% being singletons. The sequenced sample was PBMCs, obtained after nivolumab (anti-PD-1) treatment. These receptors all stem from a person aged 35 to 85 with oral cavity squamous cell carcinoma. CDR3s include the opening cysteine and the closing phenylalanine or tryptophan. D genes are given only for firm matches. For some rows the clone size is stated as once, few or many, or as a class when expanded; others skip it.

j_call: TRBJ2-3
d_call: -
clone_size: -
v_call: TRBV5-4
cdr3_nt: TGTGCCAGCAGCTTGGACAGGGTGTTAGATACGCAGTATTTT
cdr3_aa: CASSLDRVLDTQYF

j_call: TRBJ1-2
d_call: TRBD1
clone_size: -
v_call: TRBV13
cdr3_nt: TGTGCCAGCAGCTCCCCGCTTGACAGGGGGCGCGGGGGCTACACCTTC
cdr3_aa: CASSSPLDRGRGGYTF

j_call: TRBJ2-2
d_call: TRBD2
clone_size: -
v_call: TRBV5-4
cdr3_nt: TGTGCCAGCAGCTCGCAACAGCGGGGCCCGAACACCGGGGAGCTGTTTTTT
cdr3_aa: CASSSQQRGPNTGELFF

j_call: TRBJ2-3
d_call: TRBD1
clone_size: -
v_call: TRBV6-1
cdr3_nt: TGTGCCAGCAGTGATAGGGACAGGGGCCTGGCGGATACGCAGTATTTT
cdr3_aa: CASSDRDRGLADTQYF

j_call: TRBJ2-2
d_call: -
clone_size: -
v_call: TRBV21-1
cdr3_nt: TGTGCCAGCAGCAAAGCGCTTAAAAAGGTGGAAGTAGCGAACACCGGGGAGCTGTTTTTT
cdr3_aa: CASSKALKKVEVANTGELFF

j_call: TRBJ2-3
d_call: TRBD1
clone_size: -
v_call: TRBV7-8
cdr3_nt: TGTGCCAGCAGCTCCGCAGGGGGTTTTACAGATACGCAGTATTTT
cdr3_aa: CASSSAGGFTDTQYF

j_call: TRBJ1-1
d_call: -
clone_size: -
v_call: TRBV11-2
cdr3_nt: TGTGCCAGCAGCTTTGAGGTGAACACTGAAGCTTTCTTT
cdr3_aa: CASSFEVNTEAFF

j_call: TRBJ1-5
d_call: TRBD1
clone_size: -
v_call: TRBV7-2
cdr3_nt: TGTGCCAGCAGCTTACAGGGGGGGCTTAGCAATCAGCCCCAGCATTTT
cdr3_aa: CASSLQGGLSNQPQHF

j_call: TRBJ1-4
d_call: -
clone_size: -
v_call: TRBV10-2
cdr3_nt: TGCGCCAGCAGCCCCCGGGAGGGTGGAGAAAAACTGTTTTTT
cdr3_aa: CASSPREGGEKLFF

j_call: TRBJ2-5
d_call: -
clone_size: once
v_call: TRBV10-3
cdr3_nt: TGTGCCATCAAGGCGACTAGAGACCAAGAGACCCAGTACTTC
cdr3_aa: CAIKATRDQETQYF

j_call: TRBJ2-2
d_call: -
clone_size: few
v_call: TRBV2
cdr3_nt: TGTGCCAGCAGTGATCGTTCAGGGGCCAACACCGGGGAGCTGTTTTTT
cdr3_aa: CASSDRSGANTGELFF

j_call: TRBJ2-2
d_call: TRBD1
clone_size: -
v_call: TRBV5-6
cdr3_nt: TGTGCCAGCAGCCCAGGGACAGGGCTTTCGGGGGAGCTGTTTTTT
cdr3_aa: CASSPGTGLSGELFF

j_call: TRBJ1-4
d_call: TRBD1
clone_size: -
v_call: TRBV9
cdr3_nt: TGTGCCAGCAGCGTTTCGACAGGGAGGCCCACAACTAATGAAAAACTGTTTTTT
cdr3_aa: CASSVSTGRPTTNEKLFF

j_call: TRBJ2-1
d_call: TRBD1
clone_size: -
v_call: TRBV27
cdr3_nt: TGTGCCAGCAGTATCAGGGGGTCTGAGCAGTTCTTC
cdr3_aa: CASSIRGSEQFF

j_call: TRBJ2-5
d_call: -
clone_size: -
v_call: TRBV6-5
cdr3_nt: TGTGCCAGCAGTTACGGTCCTCTCCGGCCAGAGACCCAGTACTTC
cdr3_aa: CASSYGPLRPETQYF

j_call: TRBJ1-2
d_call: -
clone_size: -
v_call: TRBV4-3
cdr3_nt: TGCGCCAGCAGCCCTTCACAGCTCAGGGCCGTTGAGGGCTACACCTTC
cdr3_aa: CASSPSQLRAVEGYTF

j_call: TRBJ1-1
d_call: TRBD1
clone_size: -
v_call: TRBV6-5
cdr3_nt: TGTGCCAGCAGACGACAGGGAGACACTGAAGCTTTCTTT
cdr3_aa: CASRRQGDTEAFF

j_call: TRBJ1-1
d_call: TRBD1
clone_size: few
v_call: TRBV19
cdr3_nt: TGTGCCAGTAGTGACAGGGGGAACACTGAAGCTTTCTTT
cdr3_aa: CASSDRGNTEAFF

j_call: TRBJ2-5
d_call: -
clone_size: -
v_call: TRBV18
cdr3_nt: TGTGCCAGCTCACCACCTACCCAGGCGGCCTCAGGCGGCCAGTACTTC
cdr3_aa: CASSPPTQAASGGQYF

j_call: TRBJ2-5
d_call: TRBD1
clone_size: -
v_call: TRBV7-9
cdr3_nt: TGTGCCAGCAGCTTAAGACAGGGGGCCCGGGAGACCCAGTACTTC
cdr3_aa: CASSLRQGARETQYF

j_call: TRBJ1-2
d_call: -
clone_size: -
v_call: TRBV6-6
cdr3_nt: TGTGCCAGCAGTTATGGGGGCGCGACAGGCTACACCTTC
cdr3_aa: CASSYGGATGYTF

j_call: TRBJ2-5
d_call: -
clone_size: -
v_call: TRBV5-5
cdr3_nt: TGTGCCAGCAGCTTGTGGGGGTTTCAAGAGACCCAGTACTTC
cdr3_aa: CASSLWGFQETQYF

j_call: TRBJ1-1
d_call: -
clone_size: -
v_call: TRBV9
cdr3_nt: TGTGCCAGCAGCGTAGCTCCGAACATGAACACTGAAGCTTTCTTT
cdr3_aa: CASSVAPNMNTEAFF

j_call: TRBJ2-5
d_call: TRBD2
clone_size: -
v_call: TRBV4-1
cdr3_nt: TGCGCCAGCAGCCAAGGTCCGGGTAGCGGGGTTTGGGGGGAGACCCAGTACTTC
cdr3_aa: CASSQGPGSGVWGETQYF

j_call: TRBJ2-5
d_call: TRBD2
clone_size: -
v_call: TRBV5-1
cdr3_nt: TGCGCCAGCAGCCGGGGGGTCGGAAACCAAGAGACCCAGTACTTC
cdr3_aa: CASSRGVGNQETQYF

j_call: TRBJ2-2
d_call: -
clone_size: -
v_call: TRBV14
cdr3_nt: TGTGCCAGCAGCCAAGGAGCGACGGCGGTCACCGGGGAGCTGTTTTTT
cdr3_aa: CASSQGATAVTGELFF

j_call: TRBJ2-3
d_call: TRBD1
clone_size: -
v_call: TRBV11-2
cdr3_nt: TGTGCCAGCAGCTCCCTCGAAGGGACAGGCACGCAGTATTTT
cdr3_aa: CASSSLEGTGTQYF

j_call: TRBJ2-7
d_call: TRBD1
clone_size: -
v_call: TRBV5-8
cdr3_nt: TGTGCCAGCAGCTCAGACAGGACAGGAGTCTACGAGCAGTACTTC
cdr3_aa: CASSSDRTGVYEQYF

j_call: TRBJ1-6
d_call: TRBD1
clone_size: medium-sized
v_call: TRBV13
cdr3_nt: TGTGCCAGCAGCTCCGACAGGGGGCCGAGTAATTCACCCCTCCACTTT
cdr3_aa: CASSSDRGPSNSPLHF

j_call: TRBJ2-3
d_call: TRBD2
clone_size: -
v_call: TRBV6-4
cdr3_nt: TGTGCCAGCAGTGACGGACTAGCGGGGGGGCCAGATACGCAGTATTTT
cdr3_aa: CASSDGLAGGPDTQYF

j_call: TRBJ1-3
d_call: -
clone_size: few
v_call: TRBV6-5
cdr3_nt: TGTGCCAGCAGTTTCAGGGGCACCATATATTTT
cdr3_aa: CASSFRGTIYF

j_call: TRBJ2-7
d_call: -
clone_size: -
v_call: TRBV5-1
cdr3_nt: TGCGCCAGCAGCTTGGGTACGGCGGGCTACGAGCAGTACTTC
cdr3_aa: CASSLGTAGYEQYF

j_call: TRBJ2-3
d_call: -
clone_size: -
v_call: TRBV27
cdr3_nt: TGTGCCAGCAGTAATAGGGGGGGAATCACAGATACGCAGTATTTT
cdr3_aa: CASSNRGGITDTQYF

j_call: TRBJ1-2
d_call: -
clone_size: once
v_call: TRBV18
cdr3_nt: TGTGCCAGCTCACCTCCAGGAGCGAACTATGGCTACACCTTC
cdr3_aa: CASSPPGANYGYTF

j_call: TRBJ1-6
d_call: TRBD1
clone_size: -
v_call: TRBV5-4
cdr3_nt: TGTGCCAGCAGCTTGAGGGCGACAGGGAAGTACAATTCACCCCTCCACTTT
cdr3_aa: CASSLRATGKYNSPLHF

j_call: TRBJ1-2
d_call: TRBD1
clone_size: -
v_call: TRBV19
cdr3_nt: TGTGCCAGTAACTCCGGACAGGGGGCTGGGGGCTACACCTTC
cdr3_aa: CASNSGQGAGGYTF

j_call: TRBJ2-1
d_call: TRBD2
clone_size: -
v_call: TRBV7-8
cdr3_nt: TGTGCCAGCAGCCCTACCTCGACTAGCGGGGGGGCCGGGATAAAGCAGTTCTTC
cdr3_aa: CASSPTSTSGGAGIKQFF

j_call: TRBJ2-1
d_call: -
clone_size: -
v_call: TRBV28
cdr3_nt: TGTGCCAGCAGTCCGGGGGTCAGCTCCTACAATGAGCAGTTCTTC
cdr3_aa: CASSPGVSSYNEQFF

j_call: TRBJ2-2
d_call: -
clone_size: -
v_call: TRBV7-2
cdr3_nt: TGTGCCAGCAGCTTAGCGGCCAGATTCAGCGGGGAGCTGTTTTTT
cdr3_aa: CASSLAARFSGELFF

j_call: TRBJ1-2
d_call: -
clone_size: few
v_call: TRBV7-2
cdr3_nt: TGTGCCAGCAGCCGGACCAACAGGGAACCTTATGGCTACACCTTC
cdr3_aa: CASSRTNREPYGYTF

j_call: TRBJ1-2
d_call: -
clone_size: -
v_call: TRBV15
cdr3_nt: TGTGCCACCAGCAGAGATCACCGTGGGGAGAGCTACACCTTC
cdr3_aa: CATSRDHRGESYTF

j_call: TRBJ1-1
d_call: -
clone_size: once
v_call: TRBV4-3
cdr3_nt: TGCGCCAGCAGCCAAGATGAGGACCCGAACACTGAAGCTTTCTTT
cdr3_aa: CASSQDEDPNTEAFF

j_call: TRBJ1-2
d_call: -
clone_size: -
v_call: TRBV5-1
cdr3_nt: TGCGCCAGCAGCTTAACAGGGTCTAACTATGGCTACACCTTC
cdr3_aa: CASSLTGSNYGYTF